Shown below are 16 T cell receptor beta chains from a single sample sequenced in a study of identical twins. TCRdb ran MiXCR on the 5' RACE reads and lists one entry per CDR3 protein. The sample includes 450,000 or so distinct CDR3 sequences, 13% to 15% of them seen just once. These same records also appear under a second study, on yellow fever vaccine responses in identical twins.

The sample comprised CD4+ T cells sorted from blood. Receptors were obtained from a woman aged 18-29 years in good health.

This clonotype was picked up a small number of times. The CDR3 reads CASSLRQGLEQFF. The DNA for the CDR3 is TGTGCCAGCAGCTTGCGACAGGGTCTTGAGCAGTTCTTC. The chain joins TRBV7-2 to TRBJ2-1, with 7 bases matching TRBD1. This CDR3 region has 13 residues. CDR1 SGHTA and CDR2 FQGNSA come from the germline V gene. The V gene end was trimmed by 3 bases and the J gene end by 9 bases; junction bases not matched to a gene: 5.

This clonotype was picked up many times. CDR3 in amino acids: CASTQRGDYEQYF. The CDR3 DNA is TGTGCCAGCACCCAGAGGGGTGACTACGAGCAGTACTTC. This chain uses TRBV7-2 with TRBJ2-7, with D perhaps TRBD1 or TRBD2 (5 bases each). The CDR3 has 13 amino acids. Looked up from germline, CDR1 is SGHTA and CDR2 is FQGNSA. Trimming removed 7 bases at V and 3 bases at J, with 13 bases between.

Only a few counts were recorded for this clonotype. The DNA for the CDR3 is TGTGCCAGCAGCCTCGTCGCCCAGCGGGATACGCAGTATTTT. It encodes CASSLVAQRDTQYF. The chain combines TRBV7-8 with TRBJ2-3; D might be TRBD2 (5 bases). The V gene lost 5 bases and the J gene lost 6 bases, with 15 bases spanning the gap. The CDR3 extends over 14 amino acids. Germline values: CDR1 SGHVS, CDR2 FQNEAQ. The full variable domain, in which reference TRBV7-8 and TRBJ2-3 provide the parts outside the CDR3, is GAGVSQSPRYKVAKRGQDVALRCDPISGHVSLFWYQQALGQGPEFLTYFQNEAQLDKSGLPSDRFFAERPEGSVSTLKIQRTQQEDSAVYLCASSLVAQRDTQYFGPGTRLTVL.

This clonotype was detected many times. V usage is TRBV27 and J usage is TRBJ2-3; D unresolved. Germline assignment: CDR1 MNHEY and CDR2 SMNVEV (reference sequence). The CDR3 sequence is 15 residues long. Trimming removed 3 bases from V and 2 bases from J, with 12 bases in between. CDR3 sequence reads: CASSLKGPATDTQYF. DNA of the CDR3: TGTGCCAGCAGTTTGAAGGGCCCCGCCACAGATACGCAGTATTTT.

The chain carries TRBV20-1 and TRBJ2-3; D perhaps matches TRBD2 (7 bases). Germline CDR1 and CDR2: DFQATT and SNEGSKA (reference sequence). V dropped 6 bases and J dropped 1 base, with 11 bases sitting between them. This CDR3 comprises 13 residues. The CDR3 here is CSAVGGRTDTQYF. CDR3 nucleotide sequence: TGCAGTGCCGTGGGGGGGCGCACAGATACGCAGTATTTT.

The chain joins TRBV10-3 to TRBJ2-7; D tentatively fits TRBD1 or TRBD2 (7 bases each). With 4 bases removed from V and 3 bases from J, the gap between germline ends came to 19 bases. CDR3 size: 16 residues. Per germline, CDR1 ENHRY and CDR2 SYGVKD. This CDR3 is CAISAGQGEGGYEQYF. The CDR3 nucleotides are TGTGCCATCAGTGCGGGGCAGGGGGAGGGGGGCTACGAGCAGTACTTC.

This clonotype was seen more than once but under ten times. The rearrangement links TRBV30 to TRBJ2-2; D uncertain. This CDR3 comprises 12 residues. Per germline, CDR1 GTSNPN and CDR2 SVGIG (reference sequence). With 5 bases removed from V and 3 bases from J, the gap between germline ends came to 7 bases. Here the CDR3 DNA reads TGTGCCTGGGAGGTTTACACCGGGGAGCTGTTTTTT. Amino acids: CAWEVYTGELFF.

The chain has TRBV5-1 and TRBJ2-3; TRBD2 matches at 8 bases. This CDR3 is 13 amino acids long. The germline V gene has CDR1 SGHRS and CDR2 YFSETQ. V shed 4 bases and J 5 bases; nucleotides not matched to a gene: 3. The CDR3 bases are TGCGCCAGCAGCACAGCGGGAGTAGATACGCAGTATTTT. Amino acid sequence: CASSTAGVDTQYF.

The chain carries TRBV3-1 and TRBJ1-1; tentatively, D is TRBD1 (5 bases). Trimming removed 4 bases from V and 9 bases from J, with 18 bases in between. This CDR3 region has 14 residues. The germline V gene encodes CDR1 LGHDT and CDR2 YNNKEL (reference sequence). CDR3 loop: CASSRGDEGLKAFF. In nucleotides, the CDR3 is TGTGCCAGCAGCCGAGGGGACGAAGGCTTGAAAGCTTTCTTT.

Concerning this clonotype: A much larger clone differs from this one at a single base, so this may be a read error. The CDR3 carries no conserved terminal phenylalanine or tryptophan, so it likely arises from a read error. The chain uses TRBV29-1 and TRBJ2-6; D is unclear. The CDR3 is 13 amino acids. Trimming pared 2 bases from V and 4 bases from J, leaving 6 bases between. CDR1 is SQVTM and CDR2 is ANQGSEA in the germline V gene. CDR3 sequence: CSVEKTGANVLTL. The CDR3 DNA follows: TGCAGCGTTGAAAAAACCGGGGCCAACGTCCTGACTCTC.

The chain recombines TRBV5-1 with TRBJ2-1; TRBD2 matches at 7 bases. Germline CDR1 SGHRS, CDR2 YFSETQ. After removal of 0 bases from V and 0 bases from J, the junction contained 6 bases not matched to a gene. This CDR3 has 17 residues. The CDR3 DNA sequence: TGCGCCAGCAGCTTGGACATCGGCGGGAGCTCCTACAATGAGCAGTTCTTC. Protein: CASSLDIGGSSYNEQFF.

The V call is TRBV11-2, the J call TRBJ2-3; tentative D call: TRBD1 (6 bases). The germline V gene encodes CDR1 SGHAT and CDR2 FQNNGV. With 2 bases removed from V and 3 bases from J, the gap between germline ends came to 18 bases. The CDR3 runs to 17 residues. This CDR3 reads CASSLRPTKGVTDTQYF. CDR3 sequence (DNA): TGTGCCAGCAGCTTAAGGCCTACTAAGGGGGTGACAGATACGCAGTATTTT.

This clonotype was recorded at least ten times. The CDR3 bases are TGTGCCAGCAGTCGAGCCGGGACTAGGTACGAGCAGTACTTC. Residues: CASSRAGTRYEQYF. This chain uses TRBV6-1 with TRBJ2-7; 8 bases match TRBD2. Germline V lookup: CDR1 MNHNS, CDR2 SASEGT. The CDR3 is 14 residues long. V lost 5 bases, J lost 4 bases, and 7 bases stayed unmatched.

CDR3 nucleotides: TGCAGTGCTAGAGGGGGGCAGGGGGCCTCACCCCTCCACTTT. Amino acids: CSARGGQGASPLHF. The V and J genes are TRBV20-1 and TRBJ1-6, with TRBD1 identical over 8 bases. The CDR3 loop spans 14 amino acids. Germline values: CDR1 DFQATT, CDR2 SNEGSKA (reference sequence). V lost 1 base to trimming and J lost 10 bases; unmatched junction nucleotides: 6.

The chain couples TRBV12-3 or TRBV12-4 to TRBJ2-7; a possible D gene is TRBD2 (5 bases). With 6 bases removed from V and 6 bases from J, the gap between germline ends came to 12 bases. The CDR3 consists of 12 residues. CDR3 amino acids: CASSLRGVEQYF. The DNA of the CDR3 is TGTGCCAGCAGCCTACGGGGTGTCGAGCAGTACTTC.

This clonotype was counted ten times or more. CDR3 region: CASSSDKSNQPQHF. CDR3 in DNA: TGTGCCAGCAGCTCGGACAAGAGCAATCAGCCCCAGCATTTT. This rearrangement joins TRBV7-9 to TRBJ1-5; D is possibly TRBD1 (5 bases). Trimming cost V 4 bases and J 1 base, with 8 bases left between them. Germline V gene sequence: CDR1 SEHNR, CDR2 FQNEAQ (reference sequence). The CDR3 is made up of 14 amino acids.